The TCR beta chain described here comes from a study of blood T cell repertoires in COVID-19. The overall study: The United States, Italy and Spain were the sources of the acute and convalescent COVID-19 samples.

The V gene lost 4 bases and the J gene lost 4 bases, with 10 bases spanning the gap. Germline V CDR1 and CDR2: MNHEY, SMNVEV (reference sequence). The CDR3 is 13 amino acids. Enrollment of patients from Seattle took place during active infection, with longitudinal follow-up. As processed by the authors: For nucleated cells, counts were estimated from reference gene primer amplification. Generated by immunoSEQ multiplex PCR, the TCRdb table keeps only in-frame clones and is missing some. D and trimming were read from the DNA, whereas the V and J calls and clone size are those reported in that table. The table records approximately 350,000 clones, 85% to 90% of them present only once.

The rearrangement uses TRBV27 and TRBJ1-2; D is ambiguous. This sequence was found in a woman aged 70-85 years with COVID-19, enrolled during active disease. The sample consisted of peripheral blood. This CDR3 reads CASSSVEGYGYTF. CDR3 nucleotides: TGTGCCAGCAGTTCCGTCGAGGGCTATGGCTACACCTTC.